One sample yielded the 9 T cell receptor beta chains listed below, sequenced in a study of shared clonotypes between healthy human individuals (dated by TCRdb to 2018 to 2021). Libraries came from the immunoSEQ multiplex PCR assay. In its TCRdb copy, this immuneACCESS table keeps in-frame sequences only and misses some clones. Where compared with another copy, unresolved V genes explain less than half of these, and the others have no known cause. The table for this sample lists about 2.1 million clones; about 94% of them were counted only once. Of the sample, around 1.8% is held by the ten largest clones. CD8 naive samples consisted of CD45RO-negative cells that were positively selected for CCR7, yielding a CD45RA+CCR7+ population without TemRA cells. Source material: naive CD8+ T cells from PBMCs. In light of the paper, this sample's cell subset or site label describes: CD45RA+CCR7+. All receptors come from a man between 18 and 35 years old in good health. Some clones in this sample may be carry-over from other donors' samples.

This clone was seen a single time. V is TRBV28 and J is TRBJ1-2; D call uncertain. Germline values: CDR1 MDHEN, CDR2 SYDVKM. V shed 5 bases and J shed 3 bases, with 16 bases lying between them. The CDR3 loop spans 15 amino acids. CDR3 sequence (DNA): TGTGCCAGCAGTGATCACATGAGAGAGGACTATGGCTACACCTTC. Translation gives CASSDHMREDYGYTF.

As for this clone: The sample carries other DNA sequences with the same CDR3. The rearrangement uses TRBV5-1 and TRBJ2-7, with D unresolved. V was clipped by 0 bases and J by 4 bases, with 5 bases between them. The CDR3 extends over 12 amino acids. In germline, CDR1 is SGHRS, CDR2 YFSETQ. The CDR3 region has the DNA TGCGCCAGCAGCTTGGAAGGGTACGAGCAGTACTTC. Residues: CASSLEGYEQYF.

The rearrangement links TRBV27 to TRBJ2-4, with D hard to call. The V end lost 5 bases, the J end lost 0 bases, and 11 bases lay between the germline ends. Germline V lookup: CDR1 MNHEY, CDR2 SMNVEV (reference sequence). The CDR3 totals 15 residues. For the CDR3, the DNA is TGTGCCAGCAGTCCCTATCGAGGAGCCAAAAACATTCAGTACTTC. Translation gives CASSPYRGAKNIQYF.

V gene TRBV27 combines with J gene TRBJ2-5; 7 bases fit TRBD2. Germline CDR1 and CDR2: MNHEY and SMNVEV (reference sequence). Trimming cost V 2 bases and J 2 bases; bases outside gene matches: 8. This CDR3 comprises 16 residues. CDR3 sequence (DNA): TGTGCCAGCAGTTTAGGGGTGGGGACTAAGCAAGAGACCCAGTACTTC. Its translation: CASSLGVGTKQETQYF.

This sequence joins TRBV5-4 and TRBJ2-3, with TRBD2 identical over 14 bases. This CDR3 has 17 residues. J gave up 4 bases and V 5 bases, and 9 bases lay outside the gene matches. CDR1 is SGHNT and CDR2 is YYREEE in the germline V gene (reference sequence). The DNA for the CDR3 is TGTGCCAGCAGTCCGGGACTAGCGGGAGCACGGGCAGATACGCAGTATTTT. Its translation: CASSPGLAGARADTQYF.

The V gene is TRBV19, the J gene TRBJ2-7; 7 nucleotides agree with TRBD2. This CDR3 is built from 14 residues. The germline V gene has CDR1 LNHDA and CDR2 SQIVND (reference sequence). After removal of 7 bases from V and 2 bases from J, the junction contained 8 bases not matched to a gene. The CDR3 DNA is TGTGCCAGTAATCGGGGGGAGGGGACCTACGAGCAGTACTTC. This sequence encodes CASNRGEGTYEQYF.

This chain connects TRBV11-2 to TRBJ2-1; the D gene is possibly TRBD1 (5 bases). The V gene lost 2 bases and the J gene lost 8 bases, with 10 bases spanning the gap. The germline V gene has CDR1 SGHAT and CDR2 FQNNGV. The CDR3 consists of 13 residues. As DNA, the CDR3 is TGTGCCAGCAGCTTAAGTAGGGGCTATGAGCAGTTCTTC. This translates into CASSLSRGYEQFF.

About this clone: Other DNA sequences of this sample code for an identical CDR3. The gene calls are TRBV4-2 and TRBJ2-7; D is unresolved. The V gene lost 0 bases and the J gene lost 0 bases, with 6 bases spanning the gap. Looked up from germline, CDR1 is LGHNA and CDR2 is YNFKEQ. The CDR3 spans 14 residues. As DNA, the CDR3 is TGTGCCAGCAGCCAAGATCTTGGCTCCTACGAGCAGTACTTC. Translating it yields CASSQDLGSYEQYF.

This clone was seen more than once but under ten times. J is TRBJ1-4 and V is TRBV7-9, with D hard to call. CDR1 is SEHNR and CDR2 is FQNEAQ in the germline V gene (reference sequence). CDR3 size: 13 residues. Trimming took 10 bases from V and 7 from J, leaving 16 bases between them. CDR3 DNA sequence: TGTGCCATTCTCCCGCGGGGTAGTGAAAAACTGTTTTTT. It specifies CAILPRGSEKLFF.